This T cell receptor (beta chain) emerged from a study of beta chain features in type 1 diabetes. For the study at large: Investigators examined roughly 99,000,000 sorted cells across all samples.

The study reverse transcribed the entire isolated RNA, so it sequenced expressed TCRB transcripts. TCRdb's copy holds only in-frame clones and misses some; the assay was immunoSEQ multiplex PCR. The table includes 100,000 to 150,000 clones, about 16% detected once. As for this clone: As yet, its antigen is unknown.

V shed 6 bases and J shed 7 bases, with 13 bases lying between them. Germline V gene lookup returns CDR1 MNHNS and CDR2 SASEGT. The CDR3 contains 13 residues. Study results and caveats: Overrepresentation of cells with high TCR expression could result from cDNA sequencing. Patients and controls would share equally any PCR tilt toward shorter templates. Moderate but significant shortening of TCRB CDR3s was recorded in all four CD4+ subsets from Type 1 diabetes patients. Naive, central memory and regulatory TCRB repertoires appeared more similar among patients than healthy donors.

Sample: central memory CD4+ T cells from blood. This sequence was found in a man aged 30 to 45 with type 1 diabetes. The chain joins TRBV6-1 to TRBJ1-5; tentatively, D is TRBD1 (5 bases). CDR3 nucleotides: TGTGCCAGCAGGATTGAGGGGTTACAGCCCCAGCATTTT. Protein: CASRIEGLQPQHF.